This T cell receptor beta chain was profiled in a study of blood T cell repertoires in COVID-19. Original processing notes: It was from reference gene primer amplification that nucleated cell counts were estimated. Repertoires were generated with immunoSEQ multiplex PCR, while TCRdb's copy carries only in-frame clones and drops some. V and J calls and clone size come straight from that table; D and trimming were deduced from the DNA. The sample lists 380,000 or so clones; 75% to 90% were seen once. The source material was peripheral blood. This TCR came from a woman aged 55-70 years with COVID-19, enrolled during active disease.

DNA of the CDR3: TGTGCCAGTAGGGGCCCATATAGCAATCAGCCCCAGCATTTT. Amino acid sequence: CASRGPYSNQPQHF. The gene calls are TRBV19 and TRBJ1-5; unclear D gene. The germline V and J ends were trimmed by 6 bases and 0 bases, with 9 bases remaining between them. In germline, CDR1 is LNHDA, CDR2 SQIVND (reference sequence). CDR3 size: 14 residues.